This is a list of T cell receptor beta chains from one sample in a study of blood T cell repertoires in COVID-19. Sequencing was performed with immunoSEQ multiplex PCR; in TCRdb, only in-frame clones are kept and a portion is missing. The repertoire has tens of thousands of clones, around four fifths of them found once; the top ten carry about 9.9%. The sequenced sample was peripheral blood. The receptors were gathered from a human donor in a cohort sampled during active COVID-19. Both conserved end residues are part of each CDR3. D genes are given only for firm matches. Not every row has a clone size; where given, it reads once, few, many or a size class.

V	D	size	J	DNA	CDR3
TRBV5-1	-	-	TRBJ1-4	TGCGCCAGCAGGAAGGGGGGGACTGCAACTAATGAAAAACTGTTTTTT	CASRKGGTATNEKLFF
TRBV14	TRBD1	-	TRBJ2-1	TGTGCCAGCACCAAAACAGGGGGTATCCGAGGGGATGAGCAGTTCTTC	CASTKTGGIRGDEQFF
TRBV2	TRBD1	-	TRBJ2-2	TGTGCCAGCAGCCGACGGACAGGCGGCAGCCGGAACACCGGGGAGCTGTTTTTT	CASSRRTGGSRNTGELFF
TRBV9	-	few	TRBJ2-7	TGTGCCAGCAGCGAGTTCCCGGGTGGGGAGCAGTACTTC	CASSEFPGGEQYF
TRBV18	TRBD1	-	TRBJ1-2	TGTGCCAGCTCACACTCCGGGACAGCCACCTTTGGCTACACCTTC	CASSHSGTATFGYTF
TRBV5-6	TRBD1	few	TRBJ2-7	TGTGCCAGCAGCTTGGGAGGGACAGGGGGTGACGAGCAGTACTTC	CASSLGGTGGDEQYF
TRBV19	-	-	TRBJ2-5	TGTGCCAGTAGTATGACGCGAGCGCCCTTGGGAGAGACCCAGTACTTC	CASSMTRAPLGETQYF
TRBV6-6	-	-	TRBJ1-2	TGTGCCAGCAGGCAATTAGAAACAGTCTATGGCTACACCTTC	CASRQLETVYGYTF
TRBV5-6	-	-	TRBJ1-2	TGTGCCAGCAGCTTGCGTACGGGTGGCTACACCTTC	CASSLRTGGYTF
TRBV3-1/TRBV3-2	TRBD1	-	TRBJ1-2	TGTGCCAGCAGCCGAAGAGGGACAGAGAACTATGGCTACACCTTC	CASSRRGTENYGYTF
TRBV5-1	TRBD1	-	TRBJ1-2	TGCGCCAGCAGTGTCGGGACAGGGGGTTATGGCTACACCTTC	CASSVGTGGYGYTF
TRBV23-1	TRBD1	-	TRBJ1-1	TGCGCCAGCAGTCACCCCCGAGACAGGGGGAACACTGAAGCTTTCTTT	CASSHPRDRGNTEAFF
TRBV19	TRBD1	-	TRBJ2-5	TGTGCCAGTAGTCCCAGGACAGGGGGGTGGGAGACCCAGTACTTC	CASSPRTGGWETQYF